The next 11 T cell receptor beta chains were all read from a single sample in a study of PD-1 blockade in classical Hodgkin lymphoma. The data were produced by immunoSEQ multiplex PCR, yet TCRdb's version contains in-frame clones alone and is incomplete. The table shows roughly 20,000 clones, with 87% occurring only once. As for time point: newly diagnosed, previously untreated cHL patient sample. After PBMCs were thawed, their CD8+ T cells were isolated by magnetic negative selection. The sequencing input was CD8+ T cells from blood. These receptors came from a human donor with classical Hodgkin lymphoma.

The chain recombines TRBV30 with TRBJ1-5, with 9 positions matching TRBD1. Trimming at V came to 2 bases and at J to 7 bases, leaving 6 bases not matched to a gene. The V gene's germline CDR1 is GTSNPN and CDR2 SVGIG (reference sequence). CDR3 length equals 14 residues. The CDR3 is CAWSRGQGEQPQHF. CDR3 nucleotide sequence: TGTGCCTGGAGTCGGGGACAGGGCGAACAGCCCCAGCATTTT.

The rearrangement uses TRBV10-2 and TRBJ2-1, with 7 positions matching TRBD1. Germline CDR1 is WSHSY and CDR2 is SAAADI. The CDR3 contains 16 residues. V gave up 6 bases and J gave up 0 bases; unmatched junction bases: 8. As DNA, the CDR3 is TGCGCCAGCAGCAGACAGGGCTCCCGCTCCTACAATGAGCAGTTCTTC. It yields the protein CASSRQGSRSYNEQFF.

V is TRBV19 and J is TRBJ2-1; 8 bases fit TRBD1. V was clipped by 3 bases and J by 4 bases; unmatched bases: 2. The CDR3 consists of 14 residues. Germline lookup yields CDR1 LNHDA and CDR2 SQIVND (reference sequence). This CDR3 reads CASSMGQEYNEQFF. As DNA, the CDR3 is TGTGCCAGTAGTATGGGACAGGAATACAATGAGCAGTTCTTC.

This clone appeared once. This chain links TRBV4-1 with TRBJ2-2, with a tentative D call TRBD2 (5 bases). The ends were cut back, 3 bases at V and 6 bases at J, with 8 bases in the middle. This CDR3 has 13 residues. Germline lookup yields CDR1 MGHRA and CDR2 YSYEKL. Here the CDR3 DNA reads TGCGCCAGCAGCCAGAGGGAAGCCGGGGAGCTGTTTTTT. This codes for CASSQREAGELFF.

V usage is TRBV28 and J usage is TRBJ1-2; weak D call: TRBD1 (6 bases). From germline, CDR1 is MDHEN and CDR2 SYDVKM. The CDR3 is 14 residues long. V lost 2 bases and J 5 bases, leaving 12 bases between the germline ends. CDR3 nucleotides: TGTGCCAGCAGTTTAATTGGACAGATGTATGGCTACACCTTC. Translating gives CASSLIGQMYGYTF.

The rearrangement joins TRBV28 to TRBJ1-1, with D unclear. The CDR3 runs 12 residues. Per germline, CDR1 MDHEN and CDR2 SYDVKM. Trimming took 6 bases from V and 1 from J, leaving 6 bases between them. The CDR3: CASREKNTEAFF. The CDR3 DNA sequence: TGTGCCAGCAGGGAGAAGAACACTGAAGCTTTCTTT.

The V call is TRBV4-1, the J call TRBJ1-2; possibly TRBD1 for D (5 bases). Germline CDR1 reads MGHRA; CDR2 reads YSYEKL. The CDR3 covers 16 residues. V was shortened by 3 bases and J by 4 bases, with 18 bases between the two germline ends. CDR3 nucleotides: TGCGCCAGCAGCCAGGGGGTAATAAAGGGAAGCTATGGCTACACCTTC. Translation gives CASSQGVIKGSYGYTF.

Only one count was recorded for this clone. This chain connects TRBV19 to TRBJ1-1; the D gene is possibly TRBD1 (5 bases). The CDR3 is 13 residues long. The V end was cut by 5 bases, the J end by 6 bases, with 13 bases between. Per germline, CDR1 LNHDA and CDR2 SQIVND (reference sequence). The chain's CDR3 is CASSPQGPPEAFF. The CDR3 nucleotides read TGTGCCAGTAGTCCCCAGGGTCCCCCTGAAGCTTTCTTT. Variable domain in full (rest from reference TRBV19 and TRBJ1-1): DGGITQSPKYLFRKEGQNVTLSCEQNLNHDAMYWYRQDPGQGLRLIYYSQIVNDFQKGDIAEGYSVSREKKESFPLTVTSAQKNPTAFYLCASSPQGPPEAFFGQGTRLTVV.

V usage is TRBV11-2 and J usage is TRBJ2-7, with 10 bases matching TRBD1. After removal of 1 base from V and 1 base from J, the junction contained 7 bases not matched to a gene. The CDR3 consists of 17 residues. The germline V gene has CDR1 SGHAT and CDR2 FQNNGV. CDR3 sequence (DNA): TGTGCCAGCAGCTTAGGGTCCGGGACAGGGGTGTCCTACGAGCAGTACTTC. Its translation is CASSLGSGTGVSYEQYF.

The chain has TRBV5-4 and TRBJ1-2, with a tentative D call TRBD1 (5 bases). Trimming took off 2 bases at V and 1 base at J, with 9 bases between the two ends. CDR3 length equals 14 residues. Germline CDR1 and CDR2: SGHNT and YYREEE (reference sequence). CDR3 amino acids: CASSFRGSNYGYTF. CDR3 DNA: TGTGCCAGCAGCTTTAGGGGTAGTAACTATGGCTACACCTTC.

This chain's CDR3 is CASARIAKNIQYF. CDR3 bases: TGCGCCAGTGCTAGGATAGCCAAAAACATTCAGTACTTC. This sequence joins TRBV5-1 and TRBJ2-4; D uncertain. The CDR3 totals 13 residues. Germline V lookup: CDR1 SGHRS, CDR2 YFSETQ. The V and J ends lost 8 bases and 0 bases respectively, with 9 bases between them.